A selection of T cell receptor beta chains follows, all from one sample in a study of T cells expressing NK-cell markers. TCRdb reprocessed the 5' RACE reads, keeping one entry per CDR3 protein, no DNA. The ten most abundant clones cover approximately 3.6% of a sample with some 600,000 distinct CDR3 sequences. The specimen sequenced was blood T cells: a sorted CD56 or NKG2C T cell subset, CD4+ or CD8+ T cells, or bulk PBMC T cells (not recorded which). These receptors all stem from a man younger than 30 in good health. Both conserved end residues are part of each CDR3. The order of the fields is V gene, J gene, CDR3 protein.

V gene: TRBV7-2
J gene: TRBJ2-3
CDR3 protein: CASSARLAGVTDTQYF

V gene: TRBV29-1
J gene: TRBJ2-1
CDR3 protein: CSVEGLAGEYNEQFF

V gene: TRBV12-3/TRBV12-4
J gene: TRBJ1-2
CDR3 protein: CASSSPLINYGYTF

V gene: TRBV5-1
J gene: TRBJ2-1
CDR3 protein: CASSLSGRKGNEQFF

V gene: TRBV18
J gene: TRBJ2-5
CDR3 protein: CASSPRKGAFQETQYF

V gene: TRBV6-6
J gene: TRBJ2-7
CDR3 protein: CASRREGRVEQYF

V gene: TRBV5-1
J gene: TRBJ2-4
CDR3 protein: CASSLEGVRDIQYF

V gene: TRBV27
J gene: TRBJ2-1
CDR3 protein: CASSWGLDRNEQFF

V gene: TRBV11-2
J gene: TRBJ2-5
CDR3 protein: CASSSKRSRGPETQYF

V gene: TRBV7-2
J gene: TRBJ2-1
CDR3 protein: CAITRYNEQFF

V gene: TRBV27
J gene: TRBJ2-5
CDR3 protein: CASSPLAGGPGKTQYF

V gene: TRBV7-2
J gene: TRBJ1-3
CDR3 protein: CASSLAGSMDTIYF

V gene: TRBV20-1
J gene: TRBJ2-7
CDR3 protein: CSARRTDGRLGEQYF

V gene: TRBV11-2
J gene: TRBJ2-1
CDR3 protein: CASSLAGVKWVNEQFF

V gene: TRBV5-1
J gene: TRBJ1-1
CDR3 protein: CASSLATEQSGEAFF

V gene: TRBV12-3/TRBV12-4
J gene: TRBJ2-1
CDR3 protein: CASRGLAGGLAYNEQFF

V gene: TRBV7-6
J gene: TRBJ2-2
CDR3 protein: CASSIAGVTGELFF

V gene: TRBV20-1
J gene: TRBJ2-3
CDR3 protein: CSARDPTSGRADGQYF

V gene: TRBV5-5
J gene: TRBJ1-3
CDR3 protein: CASSFNAFSSGNTIYF

V gene: TRBV6-2/TRBV6-3
J gene: TRBJ2-1
CDR3 protein: CASSTRRRTSGYNEQFF

V gene: TRBV4-1
J gene: TRBJ2-3
CDR3 protein: CASSLEGLAAEDTQYF

V gene: TRBV9
J gene: TRBJ2-2
CDR3 protein: CASSGGGSIAGELFF

V gene: TRBV4-1
J gene: TRBJ2-2
CDR3 protein: CASSLSSGINTGELFF

V gene: TRBV16
J gene: TRBJ1-1
CDR3 protein: CASSQGSAEAFF

V gene: TRBV12-3/TRBV12-4
J gene: TRBJ1-1
CDR3 protein: CASGLVGEWTEAFF

V gene: TRBV6-2/TRBV6-3
J gene: TRBJ1-6
CDR3 protein: CASSYSRDNYSPLHF

V gene: TRBV18
J gene: TRBJ1-5
CDR3 protein: CASSLEGVQADQHF

V gene: TRBV9
J gene: TRBJ2-7
CDR3 protein: CASSVRDRGIYEQYF

V gene: TRBV15
J gene: TRBJ2-5
CDR3 protein: CATTSFHRARRETQYF

V gene: TRBV12-3/TRBV12-4
J gene: TRBJ1-5
CDR3 protein: CASRRGGNQPQHF

V gene: TRBV25-1
J gene: TRBJ2-6
CDR3 protein: CASAVAGANVLTF

V gene: TRBV20-1
J gene: TRBJ2-6
CDR3 protein: CSARVISGVGANVLTF

V gene: TRBV20-1
J gene: TRBJ2-1
CDR3 protein: CSARDPIWFDEQFF